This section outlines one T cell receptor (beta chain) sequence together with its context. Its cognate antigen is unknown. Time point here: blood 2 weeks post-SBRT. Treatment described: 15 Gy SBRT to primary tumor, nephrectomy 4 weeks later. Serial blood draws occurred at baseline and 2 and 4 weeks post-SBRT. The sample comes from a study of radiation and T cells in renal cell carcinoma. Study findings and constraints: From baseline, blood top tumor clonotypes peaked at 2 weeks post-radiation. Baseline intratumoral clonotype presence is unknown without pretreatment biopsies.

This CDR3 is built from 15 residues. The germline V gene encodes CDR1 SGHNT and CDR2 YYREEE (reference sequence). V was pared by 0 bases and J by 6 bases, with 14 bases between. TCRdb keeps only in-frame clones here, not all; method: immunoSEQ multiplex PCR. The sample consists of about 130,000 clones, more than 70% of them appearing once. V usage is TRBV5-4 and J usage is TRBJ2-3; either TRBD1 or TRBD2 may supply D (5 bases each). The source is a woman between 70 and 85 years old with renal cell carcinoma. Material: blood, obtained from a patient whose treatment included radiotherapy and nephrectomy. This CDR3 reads CASSLEGPQRDTQYF. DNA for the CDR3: TGTGCCAGCAGCTTGGAGGGACCCCAACGCGATACGCAGTATTTT.